The clone carrying this TCR beta chain has at least ten counts. The junction had 7 bases not matched to a gene; V was cut back by 6 bases and J by 0 bases. This CDR3 spans 16 amino acids. Using its own MiXCR run on the 5' RACE reads, TCRdb lists one record per CDR3 protein. The sample consists of some 28,000 distinct CDR3 sequences, around 12% of them appearing once. The data originate from a study of neurological immune-mediated disorders. The chain has TRBV12-3 or TRBV12-4 and TRBJ2-2; 7 nucleotides match TRBD1. The receptor comes from a man aged 55 to 70 in good health. Sequenced: PBMCs. The DNA for the CDR3 is TGTGCCAGCAGCCCCCGGACAGGAGCGAACACCGGGGAGCTGTTTTTT. Translation gives CASSPRTGANTGELFF.